This TCR beta chain derives from a study of early T cells in non-severe SARS-CoV-2 infection. Study information: Sequencing input comprised bulk RNA from unsorted whole blood; chain pairing was not available. General study points: Matching against VDJdb likely underestimated virus-specific expansions, favoring anti-spike CD8.

With respect to this clonotype: Its cognate antigen is unknown.

This CDR3 comprises 14 residues. The germline gives CDR1 LGHDT, CDR2 YNNKEL (reference sequence). V lost 0 bases and J 3 bases, leaving 7 bases between the germline ends. Researchers tagged individual cDNA molecules with unique molecular identifiers. TCRdb used MiXCR to reprocess the 5' RACE reads, holding one entry per CDR3 protein. The table shows approximately 50,000 distinct CDR3 sequences, with approximately 10% occurring only once. This clonotype was sampled from an adult who was a healthcare worker with PCR-confirmed SARS-CoV-2 infection or an uninfected control (not recorded which). The sample consisted of whole blood. The chain joins TRBV3-1 to TRBJ2-3, with D unclear. The CDR3 bases are TGTGCCAGCAGCCAAGACTGGGCGACAGATACGCAGTATTTT. Its translation is CASSQDWATDTQYF.